This T cell receptor beta chain is drawn from a study of T cell responses to AZD1222 COVID-19 vaccine. Study details: Doses given second, at about 4 or about 12 weeks, were pooled.

This CDR3 comprises 14 residues. Germline CDR1 is MNHEY and CDR2 is SVGAGI. Between the trimmed V and J ends, which lost 5 bases and 4 bases, there was a span of 15 bases. Data came from immunoSEQ multiplex PCR; TCRdb stores just in-frame clones and leaves some out. In the table there are 100,000 to 150,000 clones, roughly 88% of which are singletons. Study conclusions and caveats: Spike as a whole was targeted by vaccine-associated CD4 TCRs, dominant at 160-218 and 743-854. Baseline seropositivity occurred in only 5 to 7 AZD1222 recipients. The donors showed a predominance of white British ancestry and of females, with possible underestimation of clonal diversity.

Worth noting for this clone: Its antigen is not identified.

This sequence was found in an adult in good health. The sequencing here drew on peripheral blood, taken on day 0 of AZD1222 vaccination. The V gene is TRBV6-5, the J gene TRBJ2-7; tentative D call: TRBD2 (6 bases). The CDR3 region is CASSPALGRYEQYF. Here the CDR3 DNA reads TGTGCCAGCAGTCCCGCCCTGGGGAGGTACGAGCAGTACTTC.